This T cell receptor (beta chain) emerged from a study of T cells in women clearing cervical HPV infection (dated by TCRdb to 2016 to 2019). Regarding the research as a whole: Cases were approximately 25 women with histologically confirmed HPV16-related CIN3 or worse, including a couple of invasive cancers. The controls were about 26 women whose single incident HPV16 infection cleared within 12 months with no development of precancer or cancer. The exploratory proof-of-principle case-control study was nested within the Guanacaste HPV Natural History Study in Costa Rica and compared TCR repertoires across cervical HPV16 outcomes. For cases, the median interval between lesion detection and blood sampling was roughly 150 days, with an interquartile range of about 85 to 210 days. Blood from cases was drawn at the visit where the lesion was first identified, while blood from controls was drawn once the infection was no longer detected. Cases and controls were matched on age within five years and on year of sample collection. Cases had a median age of approximately 35 years compared with 38 for controls, and baseline characteristics showed no significant differences between the groups. Five blinded duplicates per group were added as quality controls, giving around 60 samples: around 50 participants and 10 replicates. Since HLA typing was available for only a few women, HLA type could not be ruled out as a confounder. The parent cohort enrolled roughly 9,400 women aged 18 or older in Guanacaste, Costa Rica, in about 1993 to 1995 and followed the women for six to eight years. The study at large found these results: The cross-sectional design could not show whether associations preceded infection or resulted from it; effector/memory subsets and HPV-specific T cells were not isolated. Because T-cell numbers per sample were unknown, differences in richness could reflect varying T-cell content rather than repertoire biology. Cases had lower TRBV6-7 relative abundance than controls (0.11% versus 0.16%; Bonferroni P = 0.0008). CIN3+ cases had significantly higher TCR repertoire richness than controls across sequencing depths, but evenness did not differ between the groups. Random forest classifiers that combined richness and V gene abundances separated cases from controls with an estimated AUC of less than 0.85.

V is cut by 5 bases and J by 3 bases, and the space between the germline ends is 14 bases. The CDR3, cysteine through phenylalanine, is 14 amino acids long. The CDR3 was read in part: 33 bases, with the frame set at base 1. Based on the germline V gene (reference sequence), the CDR1 and CDR2 sequences are SEHNR and FQNEAQ. Every participant had a single incident cervical HPV16 infection, and women with prevalent HPV16 infections were excluded. Cervical HPV DNA was detected with MY09/MY11 PCR, and genotyping was done with dot-blot hybridization. Roughly 16 mL of heparinized blood were centrifuged, and the buffy coat was split into aliquots, frozen at -30 degrees C, and then kept at -80 degrees C. Genomic DNA was extracted from buffy coat specimens using QIAGEN kits. The immunoSEQ assay used multiplex PCR to amplify TCR beta CDR3 regions from an average of approximately 1,200 ng of genomic DNA per sample. To correct primer bias, the assay used a complete synthetic TCR repertoire to set an amplification baseline. Amplicons were sequenced on the Illumina platform. Per the original workflow: Sequences were error-corrected by clustering with frequency ratios and a modified nearest-neighbor algorithm, then analyzed in the immunoSEQ Analyzer with IMGT gene definitions. At each rarefaction depth, TCR richness and evenness were averaged across 20 rarefaction repeats, and any sample with fewer sequences than the depth was left out. Wilcoxon rank sum tests with FDR correction were used to compare V, D and J gene relative abundances between the groups. Blinded duplicates gave an intraclass correlation of around 96% for TCR richness and an average of around 83% across around 66 gene segments. This immuneACCESS table, as held by TCRdb, lists in-frame sequences with V and J called but not all clones. Of the missing ones, under half trace to an unresolved V gene in checked studies; the others have no known cause. V, J and clone size were drawn from that table, and D and trimming were deduced from the DNA. For this sample, the table gives over 9,500 clones. The ten largest clones represent roughly 10% of the sample.

In regard to this clone: This receptor's antigen is unknown. The read stops 3 residues short of the end of the CDR3; the missing end is completed from the germline J gene.

The receptor chain draws on TRBV7-9 and TRBJ2-7; the D segment cannot be called with confidence. This clonotype originated in a woman aged 18-69 years with a cervical HPV16 infection that either progressed to CIN3+ or cleared (not recorded which). The sequencing sample was made of blood buffy coat. CDR3 loop: CASSPSSALYEQYF. The sequenced part of the CDR3 DNA is TGTGCCAGCAGCCCCTCCAGCGCCCTCTACGAG. Beyond the CDR3, the reference TRBV7-9 and TRBJ2-7 genes provide the residues; the full variable domain reads: DTGVSQNPRHKITKRGQNVTFRCDPISEHNRLYWYRQTLGQGPEFLTYFQNEAQLEKSRLLSDRFSAERPKGSFSTLEIQRTEQGDSAMYLCASSPSSALYEQYFGPGTRLTVT.